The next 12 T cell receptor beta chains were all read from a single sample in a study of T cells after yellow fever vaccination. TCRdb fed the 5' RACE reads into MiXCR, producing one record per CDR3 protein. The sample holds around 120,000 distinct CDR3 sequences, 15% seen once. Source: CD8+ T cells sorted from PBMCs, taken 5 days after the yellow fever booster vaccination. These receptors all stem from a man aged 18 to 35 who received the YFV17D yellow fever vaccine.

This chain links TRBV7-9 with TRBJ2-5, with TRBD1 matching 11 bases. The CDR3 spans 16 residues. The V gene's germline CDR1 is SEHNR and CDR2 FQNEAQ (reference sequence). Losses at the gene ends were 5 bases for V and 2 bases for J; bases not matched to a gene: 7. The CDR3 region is CASSRLGQGGQETQYF. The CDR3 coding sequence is TGTGCCAGCAGCCGATTGGGACAGGGGGGACAAGAGACCCAGTACTTC.

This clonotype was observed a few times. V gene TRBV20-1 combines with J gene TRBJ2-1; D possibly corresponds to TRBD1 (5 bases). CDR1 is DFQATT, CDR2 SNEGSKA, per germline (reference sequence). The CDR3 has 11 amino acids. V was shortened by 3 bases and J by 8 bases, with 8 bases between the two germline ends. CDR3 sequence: CSARWGYEQFF. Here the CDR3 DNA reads TGCAGTGCTAGGTGGGGCTATGAGCAGTTCTTC.

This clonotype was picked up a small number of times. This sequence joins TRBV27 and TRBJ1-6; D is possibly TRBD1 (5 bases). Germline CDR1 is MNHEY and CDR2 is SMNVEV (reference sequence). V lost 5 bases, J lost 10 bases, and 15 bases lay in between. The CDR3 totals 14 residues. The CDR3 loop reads CASSAAGHQSPLHF. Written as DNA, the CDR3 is TGTGCCAGCAGTGCGGCAGGGCATCAGTCACCCCTCCACTTT.

The CDR3 DNA reads as TGCAGCGTTGTAGTCAGGGGGCAGGACACCGGGGAGCTGTTTTTT. Translated, it gives CSVVVRGQDTGELFF. The chain combines TRBV29-1 with TRBJ2-2, with 8 bases aligning to TRBD1. CDR1 SQVTM and CDR2 ANQGSEA come from the germline V gene. With 4 bases clipped from V and 3 bases from J, the junction kept 7 bases outside the gene matches. The CDR3 length is 15 residues.

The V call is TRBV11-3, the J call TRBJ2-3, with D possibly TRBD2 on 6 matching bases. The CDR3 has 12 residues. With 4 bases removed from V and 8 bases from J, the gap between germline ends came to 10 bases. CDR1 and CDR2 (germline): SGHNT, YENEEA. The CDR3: CASSYGGITQYF. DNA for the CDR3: TGTGCCAGCAGCTACGGCGGGATTACGCAGTATTTT.

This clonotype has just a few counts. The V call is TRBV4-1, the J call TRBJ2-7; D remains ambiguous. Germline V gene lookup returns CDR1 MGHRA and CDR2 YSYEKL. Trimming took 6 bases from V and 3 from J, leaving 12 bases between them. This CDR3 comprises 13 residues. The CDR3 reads CASRGNRGYEQYF. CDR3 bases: TGCGCCAGCAGGGGGAACAGAGGCTACGAGCAGTACTTC.

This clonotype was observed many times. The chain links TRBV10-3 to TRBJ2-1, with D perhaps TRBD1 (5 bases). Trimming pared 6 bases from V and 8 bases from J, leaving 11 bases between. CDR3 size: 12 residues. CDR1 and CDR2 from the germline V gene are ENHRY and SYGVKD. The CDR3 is CAISVQVDEQFF. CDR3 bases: TGTGCCATCAGCGTACAGGTGGATGAGCAGTTCTTC.

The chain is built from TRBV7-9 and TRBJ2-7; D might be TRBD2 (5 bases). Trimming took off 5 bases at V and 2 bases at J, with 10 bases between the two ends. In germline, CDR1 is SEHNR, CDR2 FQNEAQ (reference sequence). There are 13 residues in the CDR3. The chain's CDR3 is CASSPTTAYEQYF. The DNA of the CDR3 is TGTGCCAGCAGCCCGACTACCGCCTACGAGCAGTACTTC.

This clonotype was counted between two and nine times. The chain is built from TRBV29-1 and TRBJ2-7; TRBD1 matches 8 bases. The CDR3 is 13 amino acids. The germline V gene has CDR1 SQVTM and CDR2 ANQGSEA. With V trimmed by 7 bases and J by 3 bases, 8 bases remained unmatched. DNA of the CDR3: TGCAGCGCCGCAGGGGGCCACTTCTACGAGCAGTACTTC. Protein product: CSAAGGHFYEQYF.

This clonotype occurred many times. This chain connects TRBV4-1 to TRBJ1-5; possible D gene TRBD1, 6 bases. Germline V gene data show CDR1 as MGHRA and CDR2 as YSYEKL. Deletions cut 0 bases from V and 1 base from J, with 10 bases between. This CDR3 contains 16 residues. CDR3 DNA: TGCGCCAGCAGCCAAGATCCGGGGGCAAGCAATCAGCCCCAGCATTTT. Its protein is CASSQDPGASNQPQHF.

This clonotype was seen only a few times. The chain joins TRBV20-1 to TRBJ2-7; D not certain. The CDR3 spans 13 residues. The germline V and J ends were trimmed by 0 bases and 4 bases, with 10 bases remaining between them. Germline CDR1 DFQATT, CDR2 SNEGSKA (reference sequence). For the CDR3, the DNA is TGCAGTGCTAGAGATAGGTCAGTTTACGAGCAGTACGTC. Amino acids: CSARDRSVYEQYV.

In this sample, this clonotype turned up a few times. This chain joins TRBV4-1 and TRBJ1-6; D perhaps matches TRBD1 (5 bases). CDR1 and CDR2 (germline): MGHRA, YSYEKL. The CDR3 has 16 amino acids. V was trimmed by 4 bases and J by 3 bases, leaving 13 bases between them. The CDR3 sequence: CASSPPLGDYNSPLHF. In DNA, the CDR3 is TGCGCCAGCAGCCCCCCATTGGGGGACTATAATTCACCCCTCCACTTT.